The 23 T cell receptor beta chains below come from one sample, sequenced in a study of regulatory T cells in long-lasting Graves disease. The sample's time point: persistent/refractory GD, antithyroid drugs over 5 years with positive TRAb. Scientists built the TCR library using RNA that was extracted from PBMCs. Relying on iRepertoire HTBI primers and Arm-PCR of CDR3 regions, the team built TCR beta libraries. Each CDR3 protein is one row after TCRdb ran MiXCR on the multiplex PCR reads. The sample includes over 350,000 distinct CDR3 sequences, about a fifth seen only once; the top ten take around 21%. The material sequenced was peripheral blood mononuclear cells (PBMCs), taken when the disease was refractory, from a patient treated with antithyroid drugs. Source of these receptors: a female donor with Graves disease.

This clonotype was observed a handful of times. The rearrangement uses TRBV2 and TRBJ1-3; D is possibly TRBD1 (5 bases). The V end was cut by 6 bases, the J end by 0 bases, with 12 bases between. The CDR3 is 15 residues long. Germline V gene sequence: CDR1 SNHLY, CDR2 FYNNEI. The CDR3 spells CASSLMGVSGNTIYF. Here the CDR3 DNA reads TGTGCCAGCAGCTTAATGGGGGTCTCTGGAAACACCATATATTTT. Full variable domain (rest looked up from reference TRBV2 and TRBJ1-3): EPEVTQTPSHQVTQMGQEVILRCVPISNHLYFYWYRQILGQKVEFLVSFYNNEISEKSEIFDDQFSVERPDGSNFTLKIRSTKLEDSAMYFCASSLMGVSGNTIYFGEGSWLTVV.

J is TRBJ2-7 and V is TRBV7-2; TRBD2 might be the D (7 bases). V gave up 1 base and J gave up 3 bases, with 19 bases separating them. Germline V lookup: CDR1 SGHTA, CDR2 FQGNSA. This CDR3 spans 17 amino acids. CDR3 bases: TGTGCCAGCAGCTTAGAGGGGGGAGGGCCCAGGGACTACGAGCAGTACTTC. This encodes CASSLEGGGPRDYEQYF. Drawing the rest from reference TRBV7-2 and TRBJ2-7, the complete variable domain is GAGVSQSPSNKVTEKGKDVELRCDPISGHTALYWYRQSLGQGLEFLIYFQGNSAPDKSGLPSDRFSAERTGGSVSTLTIQRTQQEDSAVYLCASSLEGGGPRDYEQYFGPGTRLTVT.

This clonotype was picked up many times. This chain uses TRBV29-1 with TRBJ2-5; D is perhaps TRBD2 (6 bases). There are 11 residues in the CDR3. V was cut by 6 bases and J by 3 bases, with 8 bases left in between. Germline CDR1 reads SQVTM; CDR2 reads ANQGSEA. The CDR3 sequence: CSVRGKETQYF. In DNA, the CDR3 is TGCAGCGTACGGGGGAAAGAGACCCAGTACTTC.

The chain has TRBV7-8 and TRBJ1-5, with a weak D call TRBD1 (6 bases). V gave up 5 bases and J gave up 1 base, with 12 bases separating them. Germline loops: CDR1 SGHVS, CDR2 FQNEAQ. The CDR3 extends over 15 amino acids. CDR3 sequence (DNA): TGTGCCAGCAGCGCGGTCCAGGGGAGCAATCAGCCCCAGCATTTT. It specifies CASSAVQGSNQPQHF. The full variable domain, in which reference TRBV7-8 and TRBJ1-5 provide the parts outside the CDR3, is GAGVSQSPRYKVAKRGQDVALRCDPISGHVSLFWYQQALGQGPEFLTYFQNEAQLDKSGLPSDRFFAERPEGSVSTLKIQRTQQEDSAVYLCASSAVQGSNQPQHFGDGTRLSIL.

The chain employs TRBV29-1 and TRBJ2-5, with a possible D match to TRBD2 (5 bases). Trimming left V 5 bases short and J 1 base short, with 14 bases between. The CDR3 runs to 14 residues. The germline CDR1 and CDR2 sequences are SQVTM and ANQGSEA. The CDR3 sequence is CSVSSWSSQETQYF. CDR3 DNA sequence: TGCAGCGTTTCTAGCTGGAGTAGCCAAGAGACCCAGTACTTC.

The chain has TRBV7-2 and TRBJ2-1; possibly TRBD1 or TRBD2 for D (6 bases each). Trimming took off 5 bases at V and 2 bases at J, with 10 bases between the two ends. The CDR3 runs to 14 residues. Germline V gene data show CDR1 as SGHTA and CDR2 as FQGNSA. CDR3 DNA: TGTGCCAGCAGCAAAAGGGGGGCCTACAATGAGCAGTTCTTC. Translated: CASSKRGAYNEQFF. Variable domain in full (rest from reference TRBV7-2 and TRBJ2-1): GAGVSQSPSNKVTEKGKDVELRCDPISGHTALYWYRQSLGQGLEFLIYFQGNSAPDKSGLPSDRFSAERTGGSVSTLTIQRTQQEDSAVYLCASSKRGAYNEQFFGPGTRLTVL.

This clonotype was seen a few times. This may come from a read error, since a much larger clone is one base off. This rearrangement joins TRBV14 to TRBJ2-7; the D is unclear. The CDR3 contains 11 residues. V was cut by 1 base and J by 6 bases, with 4 bases left in between. The germline V gene encodes CDR1 SGHDN and CDR2 FVKESK. The CDR3 bases are TGTGCCAGCAGCCAAGCCTCCGAGCAGTACTTC. Translated, it gives CASSQASEQYF.

This clonotype was picked up many times. The chain recombines TRBV28 with TRBJ2-7; 7 bases match TRBD2. The CDR3 length is 14 residues. From germline, CDR1 is MDHEN and CDR2 SYDVKM. The V segment lost 5 bases and the J segment 3 bases; nucleotides outside the gene matches: 7. CDR3: CASSGGSTFYEQYF. The CDR3 nucleotides are TGTGCCAGCAGTGGCGGGAGTACGTTCTACGAGCAGTACTTC. Full variable domain (missing parts from reference TRBV28 and TRBJ2-7): DVKVTQSSRYLVKRTGEKVFLECVQDMDHENMFWYRQDPGLGLRLIYFSYDVKMKEKGDIPEGYSVSREKKERFSLILESASTNQTSMYLCASSGGSTFYEQYFGPGTRLTVT.

This clonotype came up many times. V gene TRBV28 combines with J gene TRBJ2-7; possibly TRBD2 for D (5 bases). V gave up 1 base and J gave up 7 bases, with 8 bases separating them. Germline CDR1 MDHEN, CDR2 SYDVKM. The CDR3 loop spans 12 amino acids. The CDR3 loop reads CASSLLAREQYF. The CDR3 DNA is TGTGCCAGCAGTTTATTAGCGCGGGAGCAGTACTTC. Using reference TRBV28 and TRBJ2-7 for the parts outside the CDR3, the full variable domain is DVKVTQSSRYLVKRTGEKVFLECVQDMDHENMFWYRQDPGLGLRLIYFSYDVKMKEKGDIPEGYSVSREKKERFSLILESASTNQTSMYLCASSLLAREQYFGPGTRLTVT.

This clonotype was detected a few times. The chain joins TRBV7-3 to TRBJ2-3; 13 bases match TRBD2. J gave up 2 bases and V 5 bases, and 10 bases lay outside the gene matches. Germline V gene data show CDR1 as SGHTA and CDR2 as FQGTGA. The CDR3 loop spans 18 amino acids. Here the CDR3 DNA reads TGTGCCAGCAGCCTTGAGAGACTAGCGGGAGGTTACACAGATACGCAGTATTTT. This translates into CASSLERLAGGYTDTQYF.

V is TRBV20-1 and J is TRBJ2-7; D perhaps matches TRBD1 (5 bases). The germline V gene encodes CDR1 DFQATT and CDR2 SNEGSKA (reference sequence). Trimming took 0 bases from V and 1 from J, leaving 13 bases between them. The CDR3 is 15 amino acids. Here the CDR3 DNA reads TGCAGTGCTAGAGATCTGGACAAATTTTCCTACGAGCAGTACTTC. Translation: CSARDLDKFSYEQYF.

This sequence joins TRBV6-2 or TRBV6-3 and TRBJ2-2; 8 nucleotides agree with TRBD2. CDR1 and CDR2 (germline): MNHEY, SVGEGT. The V segment lost 7 bases and the J segment 5 bases; nucleotides outside the gene matches: 12. The CDR3 runs to 16 residues. In DNA, the CDR3 is TGTGCCAGCACACCAAGGAGCGGGAGAGAAACCGGGGAGCTGTTTTTT. Protein product: CASTPRSGRETGELFF.

The CDR3 region has the DNA TGTGCCAGCAGTTACTTGGGATCGACTAGCGGGAGGGCCGTCGACGAGCAGTACTTC. It yields the protein CASSYLGSTSGRAVDEQYF. The chain couples TRBV6-5 to TRBJ2-7; TRBD2 agrees at 14 bases. V was clipped by 1 base and J by 5 bases; unmatched bases: 13. Germline-derived CDR1 and CDR2 are MNHEY and SVGAGI. This CDR3 has 19 residues.

The rearrangement joins TRBV15 to TRBJ1-4; D is perhaps TRBD1 (6 bases). CDR1 LNHNV and CDR2 YYDKDF come from the germline V gene (reference sequence). Trimming removed 0 bases from V and 6 bases from J, with 14 bases in between. The CDR3 length is 16 residues. CDR3: CATSRDRGGADEKLFF. The CDR3 nucleotides are TGTGCCACCAGCAGAGATCGCGGGGGCGCAGATGAAAAACTGTTTTTT.

The table lists this clonotype with a few counts. The chain employs TRBV20-1 and TRBJ2-5, with TRBD2 matching 7 bases. This CDR3 has 13 residues. Per the germline V gene, CDR1 is DFQATT and CDR2 is SNEGSKA (reference sequence). The V and J ends lost 3 bases and 5 bases, in that order; junction bases with no gene match: 6. The DNA of the CDR3 is TGCAGTGCTAGCCAACTAGCGAGTGAGACCCAGTACTTC. It yields the protein CSASQLASETQYF.

The genes are TRBV20-1 and TRBJ1-1, with 12 bases identical to TRBD1. The CDR3 is 14 residues long. Trimming removed 3 bases from V and 10 bases from J; junction bases left unmatched: 9. Germline V gene data show CDR1 as DFQATT and CDR2 as SNEGSKA (reference sequence). Here the CDR3 DNA reads TGCAGTGCTAGGAAAGGGACAGGGGGCTCCGGAGCTTTCTTT. It encodes CSARKGTGGSGAFF.

This clonotype was found many times. The rearrangement uses TRBV7-2 and TRBJ2-5, with D hard to call. The CDR3 runs to 12 residues. Germline CDR1 is SGHTA and CDR2 is FQGNSA. V was pared by 5 bases and J by 5 bases, with 9 bases between. The CDR3 spells CASSLGPETQYF. Here the CDR3 DNA reads TGTGCCAGCAGCCTAGGCCCGGAGACCCAGTACTTC.

The chain combines TRBV6-5 with TRBJ1-1; the D is unclear. The CDR3 is made up of 12 amino acids. Germline V gene lookup returns CDR1 MNHEY and CDR2 SVGAGI. Deletions cut 2 bases from V and 7 bases from J, with 8 bases between. The CDR3 region is CASSYGWFEAFF. As DNA, the CDR3 is TGTGCCAGCAGTTACGGGTGGTTTGAAGCTTTCTTT.

This clonotype was counted only a few times. The CDR3 coding sequence is TGTGCCACCAGCAGAGATCCGGCCGGTTCCTACGAGCAGTACTTC. As protein: CATSRDPAGSYEQYF. This chain uses TRBV15 with TRBJ2-7; no clear D gene. The CDR3 extends over 15 amino acids. Germline V gene data show CDR1 as LNHNV and CDR2 as YYDKDF (reference sequence). V lost 0 bases and J 1 base, leaving 10 bases between the germline ends.

This clonotype was detected only a few times. The chain uses TRBV28 and TRBJ2-1, with D perhaps TRBD2 (5 bases). From germline, CDR1 is MDHEN and CDR2 SYDVKM. CDR3 length: 13 residues. Trimming removed 10 bases at V and 0 bases at J, with 10 bases between. The CDR3 DNA follows: TGTGCCATAAAGGACTCCTCCTACAATGAGCAGTTCTTC. This gives the protein CAIKDSSYNEQFF.

This sequence joins TRBV6-1 and TRBJ2-7; TRBD2 is a possible D gene (6 bases). This CDR3 contains 12 residues. Germline loops: CDR1 MNHNS, CDR2 SASEGT. V gave up 3 bases and J gave up 9 bases, with 12 bases separating them. The CDR3 protein is CASSDMDYGQYF. CDR3 nucleotides: TGTGCCAGCAGTGATATGGACTATGGGCAGTACTTC.

This clonotype was counted many times. The V call is TRBV5-1, the J call TRBJ1-5; TRBD1 is a possible D gene (5 bases). Germline V gene lookup returns CDR1 SGHRS and CDR2 YFSETQ. V dropped 0 bases and J dropped 2 bases, with 12 bases sitting between them. The CDR3 covers 16 residues. CDR3: CASSLGGAAGNQPQHF. In DNA form, the CDR3 reads TGCGCCAGCAGCTTGGGTGGGGCGGCGGGCAATCAGCCCCAGCATTTT.

This clonotype was counted at least ten times. The chain has TRBV18 and TRBJ1-1; no clear D gene. V was clipped by 8 bases and J by 3 bases, with 13 bases between them. Germline V gene lookup returns CDR1 KGHSH and CDR2 LQKENI. CDR3 size: 13 residues. CDR3 sequence reads: CASSPPGDTEAFF. The CDR3, as DNA: TGTGCCAGCAGCCCCCCGGGAGACACTGAAGCTTTCTTT.